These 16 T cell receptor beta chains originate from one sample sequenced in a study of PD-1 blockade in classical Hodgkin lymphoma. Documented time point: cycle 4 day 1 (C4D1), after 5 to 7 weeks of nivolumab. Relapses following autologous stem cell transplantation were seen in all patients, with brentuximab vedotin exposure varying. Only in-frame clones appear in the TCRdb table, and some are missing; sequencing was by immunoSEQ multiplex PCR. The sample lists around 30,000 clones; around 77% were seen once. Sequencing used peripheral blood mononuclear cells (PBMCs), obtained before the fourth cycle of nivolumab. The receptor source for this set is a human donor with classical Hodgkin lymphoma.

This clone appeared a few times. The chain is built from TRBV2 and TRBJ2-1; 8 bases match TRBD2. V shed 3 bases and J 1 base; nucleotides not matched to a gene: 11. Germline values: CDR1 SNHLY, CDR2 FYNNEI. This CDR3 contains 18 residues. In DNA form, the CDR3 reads TGTGCCAGCAGTGACGTAGCGGGAAAATTACGTTCCTACAATGAGCAGTTCTTC. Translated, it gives CASSDVAGKLRSYNEQFF.

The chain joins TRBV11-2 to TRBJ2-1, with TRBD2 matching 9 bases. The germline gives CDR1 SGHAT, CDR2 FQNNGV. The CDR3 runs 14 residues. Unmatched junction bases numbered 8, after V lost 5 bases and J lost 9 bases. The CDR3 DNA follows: TGTGCCAGCAGCCCAAGGCTAGCGGGAACTGAGCAGTTCTTC. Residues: CASSPRLAGTEQFF.

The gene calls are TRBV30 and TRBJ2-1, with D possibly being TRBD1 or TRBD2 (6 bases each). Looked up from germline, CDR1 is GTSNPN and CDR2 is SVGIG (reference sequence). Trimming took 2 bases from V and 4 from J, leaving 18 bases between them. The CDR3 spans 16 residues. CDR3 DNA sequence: TGTGCCTGGAGTCCCCTAGGGGGGAGTTTATACAATGAGCAGTTCTTC. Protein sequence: CAWSPLGGSLYNEQFF.

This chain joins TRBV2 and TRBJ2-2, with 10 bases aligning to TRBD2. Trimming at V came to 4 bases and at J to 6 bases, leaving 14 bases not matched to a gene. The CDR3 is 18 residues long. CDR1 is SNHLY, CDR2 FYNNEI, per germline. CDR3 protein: CASSVSRVASGSAGELFF. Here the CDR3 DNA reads TGTGCCAGCAGTGTTTCTCGGGTTGCTAGCGGGAGCGCCGGGGAGCTGTTTTTT.

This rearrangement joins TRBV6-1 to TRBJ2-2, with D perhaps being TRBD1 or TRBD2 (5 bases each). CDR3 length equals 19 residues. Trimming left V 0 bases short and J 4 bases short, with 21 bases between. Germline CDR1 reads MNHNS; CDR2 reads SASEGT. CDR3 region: CASSEARRSWGRATGELFF. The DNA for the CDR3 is TGTGCCAGCAGTGAAGCGCGGAGGTCGTGGGGGAGAGCCACCGGGGAGCTGTTTTTT.

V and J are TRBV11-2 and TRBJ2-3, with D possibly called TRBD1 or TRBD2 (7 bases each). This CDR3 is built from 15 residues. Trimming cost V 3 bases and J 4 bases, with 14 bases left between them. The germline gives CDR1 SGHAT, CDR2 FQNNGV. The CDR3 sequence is CASSFEGRGPDTQYF. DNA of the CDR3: TGTGCCAGCAGCTTTGAGGGGAGGGGGCCAGATACGCAGTATTTT.

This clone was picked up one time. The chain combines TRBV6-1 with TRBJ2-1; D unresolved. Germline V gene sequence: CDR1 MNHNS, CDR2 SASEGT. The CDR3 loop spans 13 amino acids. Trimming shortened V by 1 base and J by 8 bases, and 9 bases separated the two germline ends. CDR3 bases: TGTGCCAGCAGTGAAGTGTATGTCGATGAGCAGTTCTTC. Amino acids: CASSEVYVDEQFF.

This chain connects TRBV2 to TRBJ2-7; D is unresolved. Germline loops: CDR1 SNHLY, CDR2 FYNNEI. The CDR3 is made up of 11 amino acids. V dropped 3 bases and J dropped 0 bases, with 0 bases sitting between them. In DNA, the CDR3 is TGTGCCAGCAGTGACTCCTACGAGCAGTACTTC. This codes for CASSDSYEQYF.

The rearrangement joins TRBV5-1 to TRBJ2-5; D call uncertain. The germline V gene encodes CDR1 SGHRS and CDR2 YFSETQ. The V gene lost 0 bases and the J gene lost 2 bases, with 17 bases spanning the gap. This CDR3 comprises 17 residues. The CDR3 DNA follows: TGCGCCAGCAGCTTGGACCCCGAACTCGGAAAACAAGAGACCCAGTACTTC. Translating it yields CASSLDPELGKQETQYF. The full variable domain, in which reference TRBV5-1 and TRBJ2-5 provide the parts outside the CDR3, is KAGVTQTPRYLIKTRGQQVTLSCSPISGHRSVSWYQQTPGQGLQFLFEYFSETQRNKGNFPGRFSGRQFSNSRSEMNVSTLELGDSALYLCASSLDPELGKQETQYFGPGTRLLVL.

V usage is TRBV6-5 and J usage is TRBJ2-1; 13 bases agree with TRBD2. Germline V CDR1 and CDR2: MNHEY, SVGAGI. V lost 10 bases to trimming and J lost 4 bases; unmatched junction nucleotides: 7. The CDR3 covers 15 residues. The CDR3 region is CATRTSGSIYNEQFF. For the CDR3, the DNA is TGTGCCACCCGGACTAGCGGGAGTATTTACAATGAGCAGTTCTTC.

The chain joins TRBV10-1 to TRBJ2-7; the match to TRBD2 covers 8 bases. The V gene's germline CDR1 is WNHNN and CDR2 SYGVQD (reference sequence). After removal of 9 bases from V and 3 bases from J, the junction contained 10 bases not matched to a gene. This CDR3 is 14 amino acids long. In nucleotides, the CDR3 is TGCGCCAGGAAACCGACTAGCGAGATCTACGAGCAGTACTTC. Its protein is CARKPTSEIYEQYF.

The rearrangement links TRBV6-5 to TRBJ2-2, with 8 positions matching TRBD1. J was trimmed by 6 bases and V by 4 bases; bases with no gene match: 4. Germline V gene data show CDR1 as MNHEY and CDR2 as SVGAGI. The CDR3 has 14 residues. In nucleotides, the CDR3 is TGTGCCAGCAGTTGGACAGGGATCGCCGGGGAGCTGTTTTTT. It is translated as CASSWTGIAGELFF.

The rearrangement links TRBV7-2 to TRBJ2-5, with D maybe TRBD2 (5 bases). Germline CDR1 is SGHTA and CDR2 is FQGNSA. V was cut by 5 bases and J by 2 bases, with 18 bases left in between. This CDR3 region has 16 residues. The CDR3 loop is CASSRTPGNHQETQYF. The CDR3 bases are TGTGCCAGCAGCCGAACGCCCGGGAACCATCAAGAGACCCAGTACTTC.

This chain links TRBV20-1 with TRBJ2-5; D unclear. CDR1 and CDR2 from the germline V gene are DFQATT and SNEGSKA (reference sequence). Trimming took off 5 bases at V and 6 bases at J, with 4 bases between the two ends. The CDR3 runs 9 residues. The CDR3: CSAGKTQYF. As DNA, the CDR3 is TGCAGTGCTGGCAAGACCCAGTACTTC.

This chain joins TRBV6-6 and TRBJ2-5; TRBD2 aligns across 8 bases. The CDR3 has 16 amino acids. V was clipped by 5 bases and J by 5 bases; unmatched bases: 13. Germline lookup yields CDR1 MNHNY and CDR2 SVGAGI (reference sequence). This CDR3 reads CASSKIAGWGGETQYF. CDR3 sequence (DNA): TGTGCCAGCAGTAAAATAGCGGGATGGGGGGGGGAGACCCAGTACTTC.

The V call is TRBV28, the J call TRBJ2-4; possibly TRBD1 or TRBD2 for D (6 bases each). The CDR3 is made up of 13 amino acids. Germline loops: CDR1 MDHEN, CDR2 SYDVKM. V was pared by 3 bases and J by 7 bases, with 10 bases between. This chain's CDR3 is CASSFEGGNIQYF. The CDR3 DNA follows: TGTGCCAGCAGTTTCGAAGGGGGGAACATTCAGTACTTC.